The rows below give T cell receptor beta chains drawn from one sample of a study of human T cells and chemical hapten exposure. Using its own MiXCR run on the RACE reads, TCRdb lists one record per CDR3 protein. The sample records 350,000 to 400,000 distinct CDR3 sequences, under 6.5% being singletons. The specimen was whole blood, collected in connection with sensitization to the hapten diphenylcyclopropenone (DPC). The receptors originated from a woman under 30 with alopecia areata. Some clones in this sample may be carry-over from other donors' samples. Both conserved end residues are part of each CDR3. D genes are given only for firm matches. Where a row states a size, it is once, few, many or the class of an expanded clone; other rows omit it.

V gene,CDR3 length,J gene,D gene,clone size,CDR3 DNA,CDR3 protein
TRBV19,17,TRBJ2-6,-,few,TGTGCCAGTAGTCACGGAGGCTCCCACTCTGGGGCCAACGTCCTGACTTTC,CASSHGGSHSGANVLTF
TRBV2,16,TRBJ2-3,TRBD2,-,TGTGCCAGCAAGTACGGGACTAGTACTAGCACAGATACGCAGTATTTT,CASKYGTSTSTDTQYF
TRBV7-2,14,TRBJ2-7,-,few,TGTGCCAGCAGCTTAGAGGCGGACTCCTACGAGCAGTACTTC,CASSLEADSYEQYF
TRBV27,13,TRBJ1-5,TRBD1,-,TGTGCCAGCTCGGACAGGGGGGATCAGCCCCAGCATTTT,CASSDRGDQPQHF
TRBV9,15,TRBJ2-2,-,few,TGTGCCAGCAGCGTAAGGGGCCGAAACACCGGGGAGCTGTTTTTT,CASSVRGRNTGELFF
TRBV5-4,11,TRBJ2-7,-,-,TGTGCCTGGGGCTCTTCCTACGAGCAGTACTTC,CAWGSSYEQYF
TRBV14,15,TRBJ2-1,TRBD2,few,TGTGCCAGCAGCCAAGAGATAGCGGGGGGGAATGAGCAGTTCTTC,CASSQEIAGGNEQFF
TRBV7-2,14,TRBJ2-2,TRBD1,-,TGTGCCAGCAGGAACAGGGGAGACACCGGGGAGCTGTTTTTT,CASRNRGDTGELFF
TRBV13,14,TRBJ2-3,-,-,TGTGCCAGCAGCTTAGGCCCAGGGTCGGATACGCAGTATTTT,CASSLGPGSDTQYF
TRBV10-3,17,TRBJ1-2,TRBD1,-,TGTGCCATCAGCCCTGGGTCAACAGGGGGAGGGGACTATGGCTACACCTTC,CAISPGSTGGGDYGYTF
TRBV3-1,13,TRBJ2-3,-,few,TGTGCCAGCAGCCCCAAACGCACAGATACGCAGTATTTT,CASSPKRTDTQYF
TRBV13,13,TRBJ1-1,TRBD1,-,TGTGCCAGCAGCTCGACAGGGGGGCCCAAAGCTTTCTTT,CASSSTGGPKAFF
TRBV20-1,15,TRBJ2-3,TRBD2,many,TGCAGTGCTTCCTTACTAGCGGGGATCACAGATACGCAGTATTTT,CSASLLAGITDTQYF
TRBV5-1,14,TRBJ1-5,-,many,TGCGCCAGCAGCTTGGAGAGTAGCAATCAGCCCCAGCATTTT,CASSLESSNQPQHF
TRBV6-5,16,TRBJ1-3,-,many,TGTGCCAGCAGTTTTCAGGGTGACTACCCTGGAAACACCATATATTTT,CASSFQGDYPGNTIYF
TRBV29-1,15,TRBJ1-2,TRBD1,-,TGCAGCGTCTCACCGGGGACAGGGAATGTTGGTGGCTACACCTTC,CSVSPGTGNVGGYTF
TRBV20-1,14,TRBJ1-5,-,many,TGCAGTGCTCATTTCAGGGGTTCGGACCAGCCCCAGCATTTT,CSAHFRGSDQPQHF
TRBV4-2,17,TRBJ2-3,-,-,TGTGCCAGCAGCCAAGATATCTTGGCCCCAAGAACAGATACGCAGTATTTT,CASSQDILAPRTDTQYF
TRBV7-2,14,TRBJ1-1,-,many,TGTGCCAGCAGCCAATTGACCATGAACACTGAAGCTTTCTTT,CASSQLTMNTEAFF
TRBV7-8,18,TRBJ2-1,TRBD2,many,TGTGCCAGCAGCTACGCGTCCGGGACTAGCGGGGGGGCCAATGAGCAGTTCTTC,CASSYASGTSGGANEQFF
TRBV6-5,19,TRBJ2-7,TRBD1,few,TGTGCCAGCAGTTACTCGTGGGACAGGGTAGGGGGAAGCTCCTACGAGCAGTACTTC,CASSYSWDRVGGSSYEQYF
TRBV4-1,13,TRBJ1-2,-,few,TGCGCCAGCAGCCAACCACAGAACTATGGCTACACCTTC,CASSQPQNYGYTF
TRBV11-3,15,TRBJ2-7,TRBD1,-,TGTGCCAGCAGCTTAGTAGGGACAGGGCCCTACGAGCAGTACTTC,CASSLVGTGPYEQYF
TRBV18,17,TRBJ1-6,TRBD1,-,TGTGCCAGCTCACCACTCGGAATAGGACAGGGGAATTCACCCCTCCACTTT,CASSPLGIGQGNSPLHF
TRBV3-1,16,TRBJ1-2,TRBD1,few,TGTGCCAGCAGCCCACGGACAGGGGGATTGTTCTATGGCTACACCTTC,CASSPRTGGLFYGYTF
TRBV28,15,TRBJ2-3,TRBD2,many,TGTGCCAGCAGGAGCTTAGCGGGGGTAGGAGATACGCAGTATTTT,CASRSLAGVGDTQYF
TRBV6-6,14,TRBJ2-2,TRBD1,-,TGTGCCAGCAGTGCACAGGGGGCGCCCGGGGAGCTGTTTTTT,CASSAQGAPGELFF
TRBV5-4,16,TRBJ2-3,TRBD2,few,TGTGCCAGCAGCTTGAGAAGCGGGGGCCTCACAGATACGCAGTATTTT,CASSLRSGGLTDTQYF
TRBV18,15,TRBJ1-6,-,-,TGTGCCAGCTCAAGGGAGGTCGCAAATAATTCACCCCTCCACTTT,CASSREVANNSPLHF
TRBV7-2,15,TRBJ1-1,-,few,TGTGCCAGCAGCTTAATTCGGGACCTGGGCACTGAAGCTTTCTTT,CASSLIRDLGTEAFF
TRBV18,15,TRBJ1-1,-,-,TGTGCCAGCTCACCACCTTCGGCACGGTGGACTGAAGCTTTCTTT,CASSPPSARWTEAFF
TRBV25-1,12,TRBJ1-2,-,many,TGTGCCAGCAGCCGGGACTTTTATGGCTACACCTTC,CASSRDFYGYTF
TRBV20-1,11,TRBJ2-7,-,many,TGCAGTGCTACTCGGTCCTACGAGCAGTACTTC,CSATRSYEQYF
TRBV20-1,15,TRBJ1-3,-,-,TGCAGTGCTAGTTTCGGTCCCCGTGGTGGAAACACCATATATTTT,CSASFGPRGGNTIYF
TRBV7-2,14,TRBJ1-6,TRBD1,few,TGTGCCAGCAGCTTCGACAGGGCAAATTCACCCCTCCACTTT,CASSFDRANSPLHF
TRBV6-1,14,TRBJ1-1,-,many,TGTGCCAGCAGTGATGGGGTTTACGGCACTGAAGCTTTCTTT,CASSDGVYGTEAFF
TRBV5-6,16,TRBJ2-5,-,few,TGTGCCAGCAGCTTATCCCATCTGGTTTCAGAAGAGACCCAGTACTTC,CASSLSHLVSEETQYF
TRBV20-1,13,TRBJ1-5,-,few,TGCAGTGCTAGTAGTGGTCTTCGAGAGCCCCAGCATTTT,CSASSGLREPQHF
TRBV5-1,14,TRBJ1-1,-,many,TGCGCCAGCAGCTTGGATCACCGGGGAACTGAAGCTTTCTTT,CASSLDHRGTEAFF
TRBV20-1,18,TRBJ2-7,TRBD2,-,TGCAGTGCTAGAGGGCCTACTAGCGGGGGGCCTTACTCCTACGAGCAGTACTTC,CSARGPTSGGPYSYEQYF
TRBV27,14,TRBJ1-6,-,-,TGTGCCAGCAGCACCTCTTACGAAAATTCACCCCTCCACTTT,CASSTSYENSPLHF
TRBV27,15,TRBJ2-2,-,few,TGTGCCAGCAGTTTAAAGTGGGGTCGGGCCGGGGAGCTGTTTTTT,CASSLKWGRAGELFF
TRBV20-1,16,TRBJ1-1,TRBD1,-,TGCAGTGCTAGAGATCCGGGACAGGCCGTGAACACTGAAGCTTTCTTT,CSARDPGQAVNTEAFF
TRBV11-1,14,TRBJ2-5,TRBD1,-,TGTGCCAGCAGCACGGGACAGGGGGCGGAGACCCAGTACTTC,CASSTGQGAETQYF
TRBV20-1,15,TRBJ1-2,-,many,TGCAGTGCCGGTGAAGTCAGTGGGGCTAACTATGGCTACACCTTC,CSAGEVSGANYGYTF
TRBV2,15,TRBJ1-2,TRBD1,many,TGTGCCAGCAGTGCGAACAGGGGGGCCAACTATGGCTACACCTTC,CASSANRGANYGYTF
TRBV5-1,14,TRBJ1-2,TRBD1,many,TGCGCCAGCAGCACGGGACAGACGATTTATGGCTACACCTTC,CASSTGQTIYGYTF
TRBV4-3,15,TRBJ2-2,-,many,TGCGCCAGCAGCTATACCCAGGAGAACACCGGGGAGCTGTTTTTT,CASSYTQENTGELFF
TRBV20-1,13,TRBJ1-1,TRBD1,many,TGCAGTGCTAGGGGACAGGGAGATACTGAAGCTTTCTTT,CSARGQGDTEAFF
TRBV20-1,13,TRBJ1-2,-,many,TGCAGTGTACAGGCCAACGGCGGCTATGGCTACACCTTC,CSVQANGGYGYTF
TRBV6-5,13,TRBJ1-2,-,many,TGTGCCAGCAGTTCTTTGTTTTGGGATGGCTACACCTTC,CASSSLFWDGYTF
TRBV10-2,14,TRBJ1-2,TRBD1,many,TGCGCCAGCAGTCTTAACAGGGGAAACTATGGCTACACCTTC,CASSLNRGNYGYTF
TRBV4-3,14,TRBJ1-4,TRBD1,few,TGCGCCAGCAGTCAGACAGGGATAGGGGAAAAACTGTTTTTT,CASSQTGIGEKLFF
TRBV6-6,15,TRBJ1-1,-,many,TGTGCCAGCAGCCCCTTCGAGAACTTGAACACTGAAGCTTTCTTT,CASSPFENLNTEAFF
TRBV7-2,13,TRBJ2-1,-,-,TGTGCCAGCAGCTTAGTAGAGAACGATGAGCAGTTCTTC,CASSLVENDEQFF
TRBV5-6,13,TRBJ1-1,-,many,TGTGCCAGCAGCTTGAATGCAGCCACTGAAGCTTTCTTT,CASSLNAATEAFF
TRBV12-3/TRBV12-4,14,TRBJ1-4,TRBD1,-,TGTGCCAGCAGTCCGGGACAGGGGGCTGAAAAACTGTTTTTT,CASSPGQGAEKLFF
TRBV6-5,15,TRBJ1-1,-,few,TGTGCCAGCTTCAGATCCTTGGGGAGACCCACTGAAGCTTTCTTT,CASFRSLGRPTEAFF
TRBV3-1,13,TRBJ1-2,TRBD1,many,TGTGCCAGCAGCTTACAGGGGAACTATGGCTACACCTTC,CASSLQGNYGYTF